Listed here are 10 T cell receptor beta chains from one sample, sequenced in a study of T cells expressing NK-cell markers (dated by TCRdb to between 2020 and 2021). Libraries were made using 5' RACE. Sequencing used an Illumina HiSeq 2000. Once TCRdb had reprocessed the reads, it stored one entry per CDR3 protein sequence and supplied no DNA. This sample's table contains about 260,000 distinct CDR3 sequences. Approximately 0.41% of the sample goes to the ten largest clones. The sequencing sample was made of blood T cells: a sorted CD56 or NKG2C T cell subset, CD4+ or CD8+ T cells, or bulk PBMC T cells (not recorded which). The source of these receptors is a young man in good health. Donor details come from another sample of the same person, matched by shared clones.

This sequence joins TRBV6-2 or TRBV6-3 and TRBJ2-3; the TCRdb call, TRBD1, lacks DNA for checking. CDR3 size: 17 residues. Germline V gene sequence: CDR1 MNHEY, CDR2 SVGEGT. The CDR3 protein is CASSYNERDRGSDTQYF.

The chain couples TRBV12-3 or TRBV12-4 to TRBJ1-1; TCRdb gives TRBD1 as the D gene, but with no DNA this cannot be confirmed. This CDR3 has 13 amino acids. CDR3 protein: CASSIRDNTEAFF.

V usage is TRBV20-1 and J usage is TRBJ2-7; TCRdb designates TRBD2, a call that cannot be tested without DNA. The CDR3 is 14 residues long. The germline V gene encodes CDR1 DFQATT and CDR2 SNEGSKA (reference sequence). CDR3 sequence: CSADEEGRAYEQYF.

The chain is built from TRBV28 and TRBJ2-1; TCRdb picks TRBD1, but there is no DNA to check that call. CDR1 and CDR2 from the germline V gene are MDHEN and SYDVKM. The CDR3 covers 16 residues. CDR3 loop: CASSPPILTGRHEQFF. Filled out from reference TRBV28 and TRBJ2-1, the complete variable domain reads DVKVTQSSRYLVKRTGEKVFLECVQDMDHENMFWYRQDPGLGLRLIYFSYDVKMKEKGDIPEGYSVSREKKERFSLILESASTNQTSMYLCASSPPILTGRHEQFFGPGTRLTVL.

V is TRBV12-3 or TRBV12-4 and J is TRBJ2-1; no DNA is available, so the TRBD2 call from TCRdb remains unchecked. The CDR3 has 15 amino acids. The CDR3 sequence is CASSLSSGYYNEQFF.

The J gene is TRBJ2-3, the V gene TRBV6-2 or TRBV6-3; there is no DNA to check the TCRdb D call of TRBD2. The germline CDR1 and CDR2 sequences are MNHEY and SVGEGT. The CDR3 is 14 residues long. CDR3: CASSYSASGNTQYF.

The V gene is TRBV6-1, the J gene TRBJ1-1; the TCRdb D gene call, TRBD1, has no DNA to confirm it. The CDR3 consists of 17 residues. Germline CDR1 MNHNS, CDR2 SASEGT. This chain's CDR3 is CASSERGRGQISTEAFF.

V gene TRBV24-1 combines with J gene TRBJ2-2; TCRdb picks TRBD2, but there is no DNA to check that call. This CDR3 comprises 15 residues. Germline V gene sequence: CDR1 KGHDR, CDR2 SFDVKD. The CDR3 here is CATSELDSNTGELFF.

The chain uses TRBV20-1 and TRBJ1-5. CDR1 and CDR2 from the germline V gene are DFQATT and SNEGSKA (reference sequence). The CDR3 extends over 15 amino acids. The CDR3 loop reads CSARDVGGSNQPQHF.

The chain uses TRBV9 and TRBJ2-5; the TRBD1 assignment by TCRdb is unverifiable without DNA. Per germline, CDR1 SGDLS and CDR2 YYNGEE. The CDR3 length is 16 residues. The CDR3 protein is CASSVYPGQGGETQYF.